The clone carrying this TCR beta chain was seen only a few times. As originally analysed: Reference gene primer amplification gave nucleated cell count estimates. The method was immunoSEQ multiplex PCR; TCRdb's version includes in-frame clones alone and lacks a portion of them. The V and J calls and clone size were taken over from that table, and D and trimming were inferred from the DNA. The data hold tens of thousands of clones, with more than 60% observed a single time. The data originate from a study of blood T cell repertoires in COVID-19. On the study more broadly: Material from acute and convalescent COVID-19 was sourced from the United States, Italy and Spain. Sample material is recorded as cDNA or gDNA derived from T cells, B-cell-depleted T cells, or PBMCs.

The sequencing input was peripheral blood. The source is a man aged 60-69 years with active COVID-19.

The CDR3 reads CASSEAGRAGMAGEAFF. The DNA of the CDR3 is TGTGCCAGCAGTGAAGCGGGGAGGGCTGGCATGGCCGGTGAAGCTTTCTTT. The chain has TRBV2 and TRBJ1-1; D not certain. Germline values: CDR1 SNHLY, CDR2 FYNNEI. The CDR3 runs to 17 residues. Trimming removed 0 bases at V and 7 bases at J, with 21 bases between.